Sequencing of this T cell receptor beta chain was carried out in a study of blood T cell repertoires in COVID-19. Profiling relied on immunoSEQ multiplex PCR, and the TCRdb table lists in-frame clones only, not all of them. This sample has roughly 120,000 clones; 70% to 90% occur once, and the top ten carry 4.8%. In its sample, this clone was seen once. Trimming removed 1 base at V and 0 bases at J, with 12 bases between. Germline-derived CDR1 and CDR2 are SGHRS and YFSETQ. This CDR3 has 16 amino acids. Sequenced sample: peripheral blood. The TCR originated in a human donor in a cohort sampled during active COVID-19. The gene calls are TRBV5-1 and TRBJ2-3; D call uncertain. As DNA, the CDR3 is TGCGCCAGCAGCTTGTTTTTCGAGACTAGCACAGATACGCAGTATTTT. As protein: CASSLFFETSTDTQYF. The variable domain in full, completed from reference TRBV5-1 and TRBJ2-3, reads KAGVTQTPRYLIKTRGQQVTLSCSPISGHRSVSWYQQTPGQGLQFLFEYFSETQRNKGNFPGRFSGRQFSNSRSEMNVSTLELGDSALYLCASSLFFETSTDTQYFGPGTRLTVL.